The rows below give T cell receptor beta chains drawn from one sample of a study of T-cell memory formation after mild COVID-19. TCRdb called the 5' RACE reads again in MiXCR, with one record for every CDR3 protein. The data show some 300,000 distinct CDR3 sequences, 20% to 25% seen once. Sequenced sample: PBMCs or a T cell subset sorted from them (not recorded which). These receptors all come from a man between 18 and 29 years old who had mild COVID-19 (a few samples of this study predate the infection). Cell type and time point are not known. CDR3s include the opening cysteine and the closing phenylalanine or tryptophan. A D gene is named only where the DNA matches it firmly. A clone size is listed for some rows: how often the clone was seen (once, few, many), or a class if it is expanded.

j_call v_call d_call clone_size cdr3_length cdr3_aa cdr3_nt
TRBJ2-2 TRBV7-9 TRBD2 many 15 CASRPGLAGTGELFF TGTGCCAGCAGACCTGGACTAGCGGGCACCGGGGAGCTGTTTTTT
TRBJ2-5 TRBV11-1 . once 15 CASSLQAPIQETQYF TGTGCCAGCAGCTTACAGGCGCCCATCCAAGAGACCCAGTACTTC
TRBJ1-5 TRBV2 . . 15 CASSGGRRDNQPQHF TGTGCCAGCAGTGGGGGACGAAGGGACAATCAGCCCCAGCATTTT
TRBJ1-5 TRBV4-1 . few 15 CASSQDSQSNQPQHF TGCGCCAGCAGCCAAGACAGCCAGAGCAATCAGCCCCAGCATTTT
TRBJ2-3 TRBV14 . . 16 CASSQDVRTNTDTQYF TGTGCCAGCAGCCAAGACGTTCGGACCAACACAGATACGCAGTATTTT
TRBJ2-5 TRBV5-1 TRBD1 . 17 CASSLPMTGSVSETQYF TGCGCCAGCAGCTTGCCGATGACAGGGTCGGTATCAGAGACCCAGTACTTC
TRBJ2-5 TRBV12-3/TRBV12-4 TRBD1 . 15 CASSLRDSYQETQYF TGTGCCAGCAGTTTAAGGGACAGCTACCAAGAGACCCAGTACTTC
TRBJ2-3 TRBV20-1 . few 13 CSAPGLRTDTQYF TGCAGTGCTCCGGGACTTCGCACAGATACGCAGTATTTT
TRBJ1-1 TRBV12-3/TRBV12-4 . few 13 CASSLRLRGRAFF TGTGCCAGCAGTTTAAGGCTTAGGGGGAGGGCTTTCTTT
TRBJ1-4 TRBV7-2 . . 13 CASSFRTDEKLFF TGTGCCAGCAGCTTCCGGACCGACGAAAAACTGTTTTTT
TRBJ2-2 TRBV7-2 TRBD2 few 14 CASQRGGAAGELFF TGTGCCAGCCAACGCGGGGGGGCCGCCGGGGAGCTGTTTTTT
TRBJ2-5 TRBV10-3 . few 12 CATGGEGETQYF TGTGCGACCGGAGGGGAAGGGGAGACCCAGTACTTC
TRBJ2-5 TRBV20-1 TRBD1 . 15 CSAEGTGGRQETQYF TGCAGTGCCGAAGGGACAGGGGGCCGGCAAGAGACCCAGTACTTC
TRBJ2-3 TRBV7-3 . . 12 CASSSTGGTQYF TGTGCCAGCAGCTCGACAGGAGGTACGCAGTATTTT
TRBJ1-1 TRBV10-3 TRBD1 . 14 CAIRRQGWNTEAFF TGTGCCATCAGAAGACAGGGTTGGAACACTGAAGCTTTCTTT
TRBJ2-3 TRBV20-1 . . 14 CSATLGARTDTQYF TGCAGTGCAACACTAGGGGCGCGCACAGATACGCAGTATTTT
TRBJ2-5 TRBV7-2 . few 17 CASSPAGPYSEQETQYF TGTGCCAGCAGCCCCGCCGGACCATACAGCGAGCAAGAGACCCAGTACTTC
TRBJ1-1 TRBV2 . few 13 CASSVFQGSEAFF TGTGCCAGCAGTGTATTCCAGGGGTCTGAAGCTTTCTTT
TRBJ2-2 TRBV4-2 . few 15 CASSQASPNTGELFF TGTGCCAGCAGCCAAGCCTCTCCGAACACCGGGGAGCTGTTTTTT
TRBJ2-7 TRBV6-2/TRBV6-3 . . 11 CASTMDYEQYF TGTGCCAGCACCATGGACTACGAGCAGTACTTC
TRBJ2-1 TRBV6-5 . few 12 CASWGSPYEQFF TGTGCCAGTTGGGGAAGTCCCTATGAGCAGTTCTTC
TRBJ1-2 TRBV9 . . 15 CASSHDRLPIYGYTF TGTGCCAGCAGCCATGACAGGTTACCCATCTATGGCTACACCTTC
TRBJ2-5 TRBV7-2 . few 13 CASSQDQGETQYF TGTGCCAGCAGCCAGGATCAGGGGGAGACCCAGTACTTC
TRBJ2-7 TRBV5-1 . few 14 CASAVASTSYEQYF TGCGCCAGCGCGGTGGCTTCTACTTCCTACGAGCAGTACTTC
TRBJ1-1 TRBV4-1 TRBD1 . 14 CASSGTGVNTEAFF TGCGCCAGCAGCGGCACAGGGGTGAACACTGAAGCTTTCTTT
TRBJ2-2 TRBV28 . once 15 CASRGERWGTGELFF TGTGCCAGCAGGGGCGAACGGTGGGGCACCGGGGAGCTGTTTTTT
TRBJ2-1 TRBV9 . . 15 CASSVARYGGDEQFF TGTGCCAGCAGCGTAGCCCGGTACGGGGGAGATGAGCAGTTCTTC
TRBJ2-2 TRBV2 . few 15 CASSYTPGNTGELFF TGTGCCAGCAGCTACACTCCAGGGAACACCGGGGAGCTGTTTTTT
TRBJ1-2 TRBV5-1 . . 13 CASSPPGSYGYTF TGCGCCAGCAGCCCCCCCGGGAGTTATGGCTACACCTTC
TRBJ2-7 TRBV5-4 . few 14 CASSTSTGWREQYF TGTGCCAGCAGCACCAGCACAGGTTGGCGCGAGCAGTACTTC
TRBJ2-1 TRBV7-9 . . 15 CASSNRAGPHNEQFF TGTGCAAGCAGCAATAGGGCAGGGCCCCACAATGAGCAGTTCTTC
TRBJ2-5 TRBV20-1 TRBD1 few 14 CSARIQGAGETQYF TGCAGTGCTAGGATACAGGGGGCCGGGGAGACCCAGTACTTC
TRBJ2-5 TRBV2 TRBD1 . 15 CASSTRTGVGETQYF TGTGCCAGCAGTACCCGGACAGGCGTGGGGGAGACCCAGTACTTC
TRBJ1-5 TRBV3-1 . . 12 CASSGPHQPQHF TGTGCCAGCAGCGGCCCGCATCAGCCCCAGCATTTT
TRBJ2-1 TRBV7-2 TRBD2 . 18 CASRNLELSGGSGNEQFF TGTGCCAGCAGAAATCTCGAGCTGAGCGGGGGGTCGGGAAATGAGCAGTTCTTC
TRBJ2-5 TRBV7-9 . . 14 CASSFWAIQETQYF TGTGCCAGCAGCTTTTGGGCGATCCAAGAGACCCAGTACTTC
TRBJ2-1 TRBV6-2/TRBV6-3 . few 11 CASSYPAGQFF TGTGCCAGCAGTTACCCGGCAGGGCAGTTCTTC
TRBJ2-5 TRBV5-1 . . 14 CASSSWGRGETQYF TGCGCCAGCAGCTCTTGGGGGAGAGGGGAGACCCAGTACTTC
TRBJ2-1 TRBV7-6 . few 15 CASTYGPGKGNEQFF TGTGCCAGCACCTACGGTCCGGGGAAGGGTAATGAGCAGTTCTTC
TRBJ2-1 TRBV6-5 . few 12 CASSSPTSSSFF TGTGCCAGCAGTTCCCCTACTAGCAGCTCGTTCTTC
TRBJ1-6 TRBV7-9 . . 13 CASSQVWDSPLHF TGTGCCAGCAGCCAGGTCTGGGATTCACCCCTCCACTTT
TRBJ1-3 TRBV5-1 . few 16 CASSLFAARSGNTIYF TGCGCCAGCAGCTTGTTCGCAGCTCGCTCTGGAAACACCATATATTTT
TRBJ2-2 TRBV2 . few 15 CASSGSGLFTGELFF TGTGCCAGCAGTGGTTCAGGGCTTTTCACCGGGGAGCTGTTTTTT
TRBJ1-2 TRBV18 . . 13 CASSPPGFYGYTF TGTGCCAGCTCACCACCAGGGTTCTATGGCTACACCTTC
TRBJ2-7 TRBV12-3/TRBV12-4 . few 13 CASTLRVPHEQYF TGTGCCAGCACCCTCAGGGTTCCCCACGAGCAGTACTTC
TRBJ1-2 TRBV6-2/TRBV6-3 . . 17 CASSYDNGGRSEYGYTF TGTGCCAGCAGTTACGATAATGGCGGGAGGAGTGAATATGGCTACACCTTC
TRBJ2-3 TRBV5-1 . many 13 CASSPGGPDTQYF TGCGCCAGCAGCCCCGGCGGTCCAGATACGCAGTATTTT
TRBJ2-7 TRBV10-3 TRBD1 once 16 CAISESHPGQGAELYF TGTGCCATCAGTGAGTCCCACCCGGGACAGGGGGCCGAGTTGTACTTC
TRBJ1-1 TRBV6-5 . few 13 CASSQGGGPGAFF TGTGCCAGCAGTCAAGGGGGTGGACCTGGAGCTTTCTTT
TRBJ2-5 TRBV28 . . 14 CASSYAAGEETQYF TGTGCCAGCAGTTACGCCGCAGGGGAAGAGACCCAGTACTTC
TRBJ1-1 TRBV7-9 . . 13 CASSFELNTEAFF TGTGCCAGCAGCTTCGAGCTGAACACTGAAGCTTTCTTT
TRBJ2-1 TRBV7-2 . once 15 CASSSTDSSYNEQFF TGTGCCAGCAGCTCAACAGACAGCTCCTACAATGAGCAGTTCTTC
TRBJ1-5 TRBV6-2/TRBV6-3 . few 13 CASSPGAGQPQHF TGTGCCAGCAGCCCCGGGGCAGGGCAGCCCCAGCATTTT
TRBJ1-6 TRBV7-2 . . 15 CASSPEGRAGSPLHF TGTGCCAGCAGCCCCGAGGGAAGGGCGGGTTCACCCCTCCACTTT
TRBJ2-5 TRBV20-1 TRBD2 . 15 CSARDPSGVGETQYF TGCAGTGCTAGAGATCCTAGCGGGGTTGGGGAGACCCAGTACTTC
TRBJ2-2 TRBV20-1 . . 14 CSARGQGGTGELFF TGCAGTGCTAGAGGTCAAGGGGGCACCGGGGAGCTGTTTTTT
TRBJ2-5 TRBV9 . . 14 CSSSVEGVRETQYF TGTTCCAGCAGCGTAGAGGGCGTCCGGGAGACCCAGTACTTC
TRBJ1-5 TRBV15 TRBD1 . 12 CATDRACQPQHF TGTGCCACGGACAGGGCGTGTCAGCCCCAGCATTTT